This T cell receptor beta chain is drawn from a study of cytomegalovirus exposure and HLA in healthy donors. As regards this clone: The antigen remains unidentified.

Vbeta (60) and Jbeta (13) primers were used in the PCR. Only in-frame clones appear in the TCRdb table, and some are missing; sequencing was by immunoSEQ multiplex PCR. The sample consists of some 150,000 clones, approximately 79% of them appearing once. Whole-study findings and limits: Immune exposure data for these donors was limited to CMV serostatus. Sequencing depth roughly uniform across donors was assumed in presence/absence analyses.

The CDR3 spans 14 residues. With 3 bases clipped from V and 7 bases from J, the junction kept 7 bases outside the gene matches. Per the germline V gene, CDR1 is MGHRA and CDR2 is YSYEKL. The sequence derives from a woman in her thirties in good health and CMV-seronegative. The material sequenced was PBMCs. The gene calls are TRBV4-1 and TRBJ2-5, with 8 bases that match TRBD2. CDR3 in amino acids: CASSQTGGPGTQYF. In nucleotides, the CDR3 is TGCGCCAGCAGCCAGACGGGGGGGCCTGGGACCCAGTACTTC.